This T cell receptor beta chain was observed in a study of blood T cell repertoires in COVID-19. J gave up 4 bases and V 6 bases, and 5 bases lay outside the gene matches. CDR3 length: 15 amino acids. CDR1 is SNHLY, CDR2 FYNNEI, per germline. Enrollment of patients from Seattle took place during active infection, with longitudinal follow-up. This table comes from immunoSEQ multiplex PCR, and its TCRdb copy is limited to in-frame clones, with some not included. Here the sample spans some 400,000 clones, about 90% being singletons. The sequence derives from a woman aged 55-75 years with COVID-19, enrolled during active disease. Sequenced: peripheral blood. The V and J genes are TRBV2 and TRBJ2-3; TRBD2 matches 12 bases. CDR3 bases: TGTGCCAGCAGCGTACTAGCGGGGGGCGCAGATACGCAGTATTTT. Its translation is CASSVLAGGADTQYF.